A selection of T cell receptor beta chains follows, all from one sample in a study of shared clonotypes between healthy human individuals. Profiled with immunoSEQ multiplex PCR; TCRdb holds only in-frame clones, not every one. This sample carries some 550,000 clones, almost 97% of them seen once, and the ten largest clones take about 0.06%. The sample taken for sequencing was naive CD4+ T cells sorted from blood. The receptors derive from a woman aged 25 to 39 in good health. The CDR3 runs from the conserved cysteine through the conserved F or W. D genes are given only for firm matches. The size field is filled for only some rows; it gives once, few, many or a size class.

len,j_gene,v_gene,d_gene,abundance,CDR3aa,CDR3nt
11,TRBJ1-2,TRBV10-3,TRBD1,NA,CAISERGLHTF,TGTGCCATCAGTGAGAGGGGGCTCCACACCTTC
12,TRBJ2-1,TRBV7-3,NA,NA,CASSQGEDEQFF,TGTGCCAGCAGCCAGGGGGAGGATGAGCAGTTCTTC
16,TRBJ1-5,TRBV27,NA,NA,CASSSVGDAGNWPQHF,TGTGCCAGCAGCTCCGTCGGGGATGCCGGTAATTGGCCCCAGCATTTT
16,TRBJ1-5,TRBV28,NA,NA,CASSSGAPVSNQPQHF,TGTGCCAGCAGTTCCGGGGCACCAGTTAGCAATCAGCCCCAGCATTTT
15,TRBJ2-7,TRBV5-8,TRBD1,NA,CASSKTGGQSYEQYF,TGTGCCAGCAGCAAAACAGGGGGACAATCCTACGAGCAGTACTTC
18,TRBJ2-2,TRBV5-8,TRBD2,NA,CASSGDTRTSGNTGELFF,TGTGCCAGCAGCGGGGACACTCGGACTAGCGGGAACACCGGGGAGCTGTTTTTT
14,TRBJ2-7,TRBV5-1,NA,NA,CASSKDSFGYGQYF,TGCGCCAGCAGCAAGGACAGCTTTGGGTACGGGCAGTACTTC
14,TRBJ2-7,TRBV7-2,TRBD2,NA,CASSVGLEFYEQYF,TGTGCCAGCAGCGTTGGACTAGAGTTCTACGAGCAGTACTTC
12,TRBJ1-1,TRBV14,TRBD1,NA,CASRDRGTEAFF,TGTGCCAGCCGGGACAGGGGAACTGAAGCTTTCTTT
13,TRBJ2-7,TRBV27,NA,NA,CASSRTGGAEQYF,TGTGCCAGCAGTCGCACAGGGGGGGCCGAGCAGTACTTC
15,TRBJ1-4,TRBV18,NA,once,CASSPRAGSGEKLFF,TGTGCCAGCTCACCTCGGGCAGGGAGCGGTGAAAAACTGTTTTTT
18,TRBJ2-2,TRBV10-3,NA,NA,CAISEFLGRYSNTGELFF,TGTGCCATCAGTGAGTTTCTGGGACGCTATTCGAACACCGGGGAGCTGTTTTTT
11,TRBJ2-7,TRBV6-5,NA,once,CASSAGTREYF,TGTGCCAGCAGCGCCGGGACCCGGGAGTACTTC
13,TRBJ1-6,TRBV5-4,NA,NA,CASSLEYNSPLHF,TGTGCCAGCAGCTTGGAGTATAATTCACCCCTCCACTTT
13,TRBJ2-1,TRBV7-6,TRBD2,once,CASSFPGGTLQFF,TGTGCCAGCAGCTTTCCGGGGGGGACTCTCCAGTTCTTC
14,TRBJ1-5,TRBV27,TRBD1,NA,CASNQGEGNQAQHF,TGTGCCAGCAATCAGGGGGAGGGTAATCAGGCACAGCATTTT
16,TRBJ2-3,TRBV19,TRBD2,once,CASSTFSGDSTDTQYF,TGTGCCAGTAGTACCTTTAGCGGGGACAGCACAGATACGCAGTATTTT
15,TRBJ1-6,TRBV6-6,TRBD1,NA,CASSWGQRDNSPLHF,TGTGCCAGCAGCTGGGGACAGAGAGATAATTCACCCCTCCACTTT
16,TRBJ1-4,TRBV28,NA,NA,CASSLNLLTTNEKLFF,TGTGCCAGCAGTTTGAACCTTCTCACAACTAATGAAAAACTGTTTTTT
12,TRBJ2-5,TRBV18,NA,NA,CASSPGAETQYF,TGTGCCAGCTCACCGGGGGCTGAGACCCAGTACTTC
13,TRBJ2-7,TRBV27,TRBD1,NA,CASSWGQVYEQYF,TGTGCCAGCAGCTGGGGACAGGTCTACGAGCAGTACTTC
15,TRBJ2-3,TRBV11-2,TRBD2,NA,CASSLALAVSDTQYF,TGTGCCAGCAGCTTAGCGCTAGCGGTTTCGGATACGCAGTATTTT
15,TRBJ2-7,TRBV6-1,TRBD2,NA,CASWYPAGEDYEQYF,TGTGCCAGCTGGTACCCAGCGGGAGAGGACTACGAGCAGTACTTC
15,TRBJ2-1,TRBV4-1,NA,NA,CASSQDYERYNEQFF,TGCGCCAGCAGCCAAGATTACGAGCGGTACAATGAGCAGTTCTTC
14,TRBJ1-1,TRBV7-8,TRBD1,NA,CASSPTGVATEAFF,TGTGCCAGCAGCCCCACAGGGGTGGCCACTGAAGCTTTCTTT